One sample yielded the 6 T cell receptor beta chains listed below, sequenced in a study of T cell responses to AZD1222 COVID-19 vaccine. Generated by immunoSEQ multiplex PCR, the TCRdb table keeps only in-frame clones and is missing some. Found here are 150,000 to 200,000 clones, under 95% of them singletons; the top ten hold around 0.99%. Sequencing was performed on peripheral blood, taken 28 days after the second AZD1222 dose. These receptors all come from an adult who received the AZD1222 COVID-19 vaccine.

The rearrangement joins TRBV11-2 to TRBJ1-1, with 10 bases matching TRBD1. Trimming at V came to 6 bases and at J to 1 base, leaving 5 bases not matched to a gene. The CDR3 consists of 15 residues. CDR1 and CDR2 (germline): SGHAT, FQNNGV. For the CDR3, the DNA is TGTGCCAGCAGACAGACAGGGGGCAGGAACACTGAAGCTTTCTTT. Translated, it gives CASRQTGGRNTEAFF.

Concerning this clone itself: The sample has other DNA sequences that encode this CDR3 too. This sequence joins TRBV19 and TRBJ2-1, with TRBD1 as a possible D gene (5 bases). The CDR3 covers 16 residues. Trimming removed 0 bases at V and 2 bases at J, with 11 bases between. Germline CDR1 LNHDA, CDR2 SQIVND (reference sequence). CDR3 in DNA: TGTGCCAGTAGTATAGAAGCAGGGTTTCCCTACAATGAGCAGTTCTTC. Encoded protein: CASSIEAGFPYNEQFF.

The chain links TRBV15 to TRBJ1-1; D is uncertain. Germline CDR1 reads LNHNV; CDR2 reads YYDKDF (reference sequence). This CDR3 is 15 amino acids long. Between the trimmed V and J ends, which lost 4 bases and 0 bases, there was a span of 12 bases. The CDR3 protein is CATSTSTRLNTEAFF. The DNA for the CDR3 is TGTGCCACCAGCACCTCGACACGGTTGAACACTGAAGCTTTCTTT.

This sequence joins TRBV6-1 and TRBJ1-1; D is perhaps TRBD1 (6 bases). Germline CDR1 and CDR2: MNHNS and SASEGT. Deletions cut 4 bases from V and 1 base from J, with 22 bases between. The length of the CDR3 is 18 residues. This CDR3 reads CASSVRGGGIRENTEAFF. CDR3 bases: TGTGCCAGCAGTGTTCGAGGGGGGGGCATCAGGGAGAACACTGAAGCTTTCTTT.

The V and J genes are TRBV2 and TRBJ2-7; D remains ambiguous. The CDR3 runs 14 residues. V was shortened by 6 bases and J by 0 bases, with 12 bases between the two germline ends. Germline assignment: CDR1 SNHLY and CDR2 FYNNEI. CDR3 protein: CASRPTGSSYEQYF. CDR3 nucleotides: TGTGCCAGCAGGCCTACGGGTTCCTCCTACGAGCAGTACTTC.

This clone appeared a single time. V and J are TRBV7-9 and TRBJ1-1, with unresolved D. V lost 5 bases and J lost 5, with 6 bases in between. Germline values: CDR1 SEHNR, CDR2 FQNEAQ (reference sequence). The CDR3 consists of 11 residues. CDR3 amino acids: CASSRITEAFF. The CDR3 region has the DNA TGTGCCAGCAGCCGCATTACTGAAGCTTTCTTT. Full variable domain (remainder filled in from reference TRBV7-9 and TRBJ1-1): DTGVSQNPRHKITKRGQNVTFRCDPISEHNRLYWYRQTLGQGPEFLTYFQNEAQLEKSRLLSDRFSAERPKGSFSTLEIQRTEQGDSAMYLCASSRITEAFFGQGTRLTVV.